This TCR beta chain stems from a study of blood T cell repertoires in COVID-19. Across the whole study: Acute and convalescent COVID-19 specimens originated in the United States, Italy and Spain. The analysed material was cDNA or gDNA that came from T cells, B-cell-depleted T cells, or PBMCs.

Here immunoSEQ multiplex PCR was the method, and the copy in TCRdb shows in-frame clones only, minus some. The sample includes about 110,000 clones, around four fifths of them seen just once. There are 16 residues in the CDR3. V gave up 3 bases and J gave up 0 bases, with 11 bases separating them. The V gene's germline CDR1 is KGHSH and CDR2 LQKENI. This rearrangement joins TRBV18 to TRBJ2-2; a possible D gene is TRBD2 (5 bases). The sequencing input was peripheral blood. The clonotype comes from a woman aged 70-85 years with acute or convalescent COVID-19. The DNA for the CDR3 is TGTGCCAGCTCACCGCGAGAGGGCACGAACACCGGGGAGCTGTTTTTT. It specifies CASSPREGTNTGELFF.